Listed here is a single TCR beta chain. Its target is not known. These data originate in a study of T-cell memory formation after mild COVID-19. Study information: TCR clusters largely stayed donor specific.

Findings and limits, study-wide: Cross-reactive memory apparently joined, as some responding clones appeared in pre-infection memory. Clones shrinking between day 15 and 85 showed a balanced CD4/CD8 split, and those that grew later tilted toward CD4+.

From 5'RACE with constant-segment primers came TCR alpha and TCR beta cDNA libraries that carried sample barcodes and UMIs. TCRdb ran MiXCR on the 5' RACE reads and lists one entry per CDR3 protein. The sample shows 470,000 or so distinct CDR3 sequences, 15% to 20% of them seen only once. Unmatched junction bases numbered 3, after V lost 4 bases and J lost 5 bases. The length of the CDR3 is 14 residues. Per germline, CDR1 SGHNT and CDR2 YYREEE (reference sequence). Sequenced input: PBMCs or a T cell subset sorted from them (not recorded which). V is TRBV5-4 and J is TRBJ1-6, with 7 positions matching TRBD1. The source is an adult woman who had mild COVID-19 (a few samples of this study predate the infection). Cell type and time point are not known. CDR3 DNA: TGTGCCAGCAGCGATGGACAGGATAATTCACCCCTCCACTTT. Protein product: CASSDGQDNSPLHF.